A selection of T cell receptor beta chains follows, all from one sample in a study of shared clonotypes between healthy human individuals. Some clones are missing from TCRdb's copy, which holds only in-frame ones; the method was immunoSEQ multiplex PCR. In the table there are a few hundred thousand clones, just over 65% of which are singletons. The sequencing sample was made of memory CD4+ T cells sorted from blood. The receptors originated from a man aged 30 to 45 in good health. Each CDR3 is given with its conserved first and last residue. Fields, in order: V gene, D gene, clone size, J gene, CDR3 length, CDR3 DNA, CDR3 protein. D genes are given only for firm matches. Expanded clones are given a class, and other clones once, few, many or no size at all.

TRBV7-9	TRBD2	NA	TRBJ2-3	14	TGTGCCAGCAGCCCAGGACTAGCGCAAGATACGCAGTATTTT	CASSPGLAQDTQYF
TRBV6-4	TRBD1	few	TRBJ1-1	13	TGTGCCAGCAGCCGGGACAGCAGCACTGAAGCTTTCTTT	CASSRDSSTEAFF
TRBV7-2	TRBD1	NA	TRBJ2-7	16	TGTGCCAGCAGCTTAGGAGCACCCGGGACAGGAGGCGAGCAGTACTTC	CASSLGAPGTGGEQYF
TRBV2	NA	few	TRBJ2-1	15	TGTGCCAGCATGGGGGCGGCAAACTCCTACAATGAGCAGTTCTTC	CASMGAANSYNEQFF
TRBV5-1	NA	NA	TRBJ2-1	14	TGCGCCAGCAGCTCGGAAGGACTCAACAATGAGCAGTTCTTC	CASSSEGLNNEQFF
TRBV28	TRBD1	NA	TRBJ1-5	15	TGTGCCAGCAGAAATCCGGACAGGCGACATCAGCCCCAGCATTTT	CASRNPDRRHQPQHF
TRBV25-1	NA	once	TRBJ1-1	14	TGTGCCAGCAGTCCGAACTGGGGTGGCACTGAAGCTTTCTTT	CASSPNWGGTEAFF
TRBV6-6	NA	NA	TRBJ1-1	15	TGTGCCAGCAGTTACGGTGGCATCATGAACACTGAAGCTTTCTTT	CASSYGGIMNTEAFF
TRBV9	NA	NA	TRBJ1-2	15	TGTGCCAGCAGCGTAGGACAGCTGGCTACCTATGGCTACACCTTC	CASSVGQLATYGYTF
TRBV29-1	NA	once	TRBJ2-7	13	TGCAGCGCAACAAGAGGGGGGGGCGAAGAGCAGTACTTC	CSATRGGGEEQYF
TRBV27	TRBD1	NA	TRBJ2-3	14	TGTGCCAGCAGTACGGACAGGTTCACAGATACGCAGTATTTT	CASSTDRFTDTQYF
TRBV27	NA	NA	TRBJ2-7	14	TGTGCCAGCAGGTCCAGGACAGTTCCCTACGAGCAGTACTTC	CASRSRTVPYEQYF
TRBV7-3	TRBD1	NA	TRBJ1-5	13	TGTGCCAGCAGCCTTCAGCCACAGGGGATACAGCATTTT	CASSLQPQGIQHF
TRBV28	NA	NA	TRBJ1-5	16	TGTGCCAGCAGCTCAACTGGGGCCTTCGGCAATCAGCCCCAGCATTTT	CASSSTGAFGNQPQHF
TRBV5-1	TRBD2	NA	TRBJ2-1	17	TGCGCCAGCAGCTTGATCGGCGGGAGGGCCGGGTCGACTGAGCAGTTCTTC	CASSLIGGRAGSTEQFF
TRBV18	TRBD2	many	TRBJ2-3	15	TGTGCCAGCTCACCCTCTAGCGGAGTAGCAGATACGCAGTATTTT	CASSPSSGVADTQYF
TRBV28	TRBD2	NA	TRBJ2-2	17	TGTGCCAGCAGAGTAGCGGGACCATCACGGCGCACCGGGGAGCTGTTTTTT	CASRVAGPSRRTGELFF
TRBV7-8	NA	NA	TRBJ2-3	15	TGTGCCAGCAGCTTAGCGAACGGTGCTCTAGATACGCAGTATTTT	CASSLANGALDTQYF
TRBV5-6	NA	many	TRBJ1-5	14	TGTGCCAGCAGCTCACACGGGTTCAATCAGCCCCAGCATTTT	CASSSHGFNQPQHF
TRBV28	NA	NA	TRBJ1-5	15	TGTGCCAGCAGTTTCTATTGGGGGAGCAATCAGCCCCAGCATTTT	CASSFYWGSNQPQHF
TRBV13	NA	NA	TRBJ2-5	17	TGTGCCAGCAGCTTAGCTGCGGGGCGGACATACCAAGAGACCCAGTACTTC	CASSLAAGRTYQETQYF
TRBV11-2	NA	NA	TRBJ2-1	17	TGTGCCAGCAGCTCCTATAGGGGACTCCGTTCCTACAATGAGCAGTTCTTC	CASSSYRGLRSYNEQFF
TRBV10-3	TRBD2	NA	TRBJ2-5	15	TGTGCCATCAGTGACCCACGCGGGGGGCAAGAGACCCAGTACTTC	CAISDPRGGQETQYF
TRBV5-4	TRBD2	NA	TRBJ2-5	15	TGTGCCAGCAGCTTGGGCGGGTCGGGGGGAGAGACCCAGTACTTC	CASSLGGSGGETQYF
TRBV21-1	NA	NA	TRBJ2-7	14	TGTGCCAGCAGTCACCCCACTAGCGCCTACGAGCAGTACTTC	CASSHPTSAYEQYF
TRBV6-6	NA	NA	TRBJ1-2	13	TGTGCCAGCCACCCGGGTAGGAGGAATGGCTACACCTTC	CASHPGRRNGYTF
TRBV16	NA	NA	TRBJ1-5	14	TGTGCCAGCAGCCAGGGGGCCCGGGATCAGCCCCAGCATTTT	CASSQGARDQPQHF
TRBV14	NA	NA	TRBJ2-7	11	TGTGCCAGCAGCCAACTCCGCGAGCAGTACTTC	CASSQLREQYF
TRBV5-5	NA	NA	TRBJ2-4	14	TGTGCCAGCAGCTTGTACCTAGCCAAAAACATTCAGTACTTC	CASSLYLAKNIQYF
TRBV5-1	TRBD1	NA	TRBJ2-2	15	TGCGCCAGCAGTCCCGGGACAGCGAACACCGGGGAGCTGTTTTTT	CASSPGTANTGELFF
TRBV5-1	TRBD2	NA	TRBJ2-7	15	TGCGCCAGCAGCTTTGGACTAGCGGGAGTCAACGAGCAGTACTTC	CASSFGLAGVNEQYF
TRBV11-3	NA	NA	TRBJ2-7	13	TGTGCCAGCAGCAGAATACAGGGCAATGAGCAGTACTTC	CASSRIQGNEQYF
TRBV29-1	TRBD1	few	TRBJ2-4	13	TGCAGCGTTGAAGTGGAAGGGGGCAGCATTCAGTACTTC	CSVEVEGGSIQYF
TRBV27	NA	few	TRBJ1-5	15	TGTGCCAGCAGCCCCGCGGGACAAGAAAATCAGCCCCAGCATTTT	CASSPAGQENQPQHF
TRBV29-1	TRBD1	NA	TRBJ2-3	13	TGCAGCATTCGACAGGGGCGCACAGATACGCAGTATTTT	CSIRQGRTDTQYF
TRBV27	NA	NA	TRBJ1-2	16	TGTGCCAGCAGTTTAAAGGGGCGGTCGGATCGCTATGGCTACACCTTC	CASSLKGRSDRYGYTF
TRBV28	TRBD2	NA	TRBJ2-7	14	TGTGCCAGCAGTGGAGCGGGAGGGTTCTACGAGCAGTACTTC	CASSGAGGFYEQYF